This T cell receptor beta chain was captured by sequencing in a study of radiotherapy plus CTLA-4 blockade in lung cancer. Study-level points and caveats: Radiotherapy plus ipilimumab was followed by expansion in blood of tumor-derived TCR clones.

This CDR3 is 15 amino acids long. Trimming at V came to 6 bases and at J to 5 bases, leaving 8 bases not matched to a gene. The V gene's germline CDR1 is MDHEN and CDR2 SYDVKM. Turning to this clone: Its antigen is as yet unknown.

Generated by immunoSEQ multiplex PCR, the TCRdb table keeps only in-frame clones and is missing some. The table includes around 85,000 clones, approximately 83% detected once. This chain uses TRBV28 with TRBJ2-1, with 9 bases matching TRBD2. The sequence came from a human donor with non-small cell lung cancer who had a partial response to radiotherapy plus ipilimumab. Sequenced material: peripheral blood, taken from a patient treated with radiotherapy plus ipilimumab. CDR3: CASSLTSGGNNEQFF. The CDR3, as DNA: TGTGCCAGCAGCCTGACTAGCGGAGGAAACAATGAGCAGTTCTTC.